The entry that follows covers one T cell receptor beta chain sequence. Its specificity is not known. This entry is derived from a study of cytomegalovirus exposure and HLA in healthy donors. General study points: In a later analysis, the majority of CMV-associated beta chains seemingly showed HLA restriction.

The PCR had 60 Vbeta and 13 Jbeta primers. TCRdb's table, derived via immunoSEQ multiplex PCR, lists solely in-frame clones and lacks some. The data contain around 160,000 clones, over 60% of them singletons. The sample taken for sequencing was PBMCs. The sequence was collected from a man aged 35 to 55 in good health and CMV-seropositive.

The DNA of the CDR3 is TGTGCCAGCAGCCCAATGGAGGAGACCCAGTACTTC. Residues: CASSPMEETQYF. The V and J genes are TRBV7-6 and TRBJ2-5; D ambiguous. V was trimmed by 5 bases and J by 5 bases, leaving 9 bases between them. The CDR3 runs to 12 residues. CDR1 is SGHVS and CDR2 is FNYEAQ in the germline V gene.